The present entry profiles one TCR beta chain with its context. This sample is part of a study of blood T cell repertoires in COVID-19. Using immunoSEQ multiplex PCR, the repertoire was profiled, and TCRdb retains in-frame clones only, with some absent. The table lists approximately 74,000 clones, approximately 84% of them singletons. The germline V gene encodes CDR1 SQVTM and CDR2 ANQGSEA. Trimming cost V 4 bases and J 3 bases; bases outside gene matches: 10. The CDR3 runs 16 residues. The sequenced sample was peripheral blood. The receptor was isolated from an older man with acute or convalescent COVID-19. V usage is TRBV29-1 and J usage is TRBJ2-7, with 12 bases matching TRBD2. CDR3 sequence (DNA): TGCAGCGTTGGAGGACTAGCGGGGATGAGTTTCTACGAGCAGTACTTC. This codes for CSVGGLAGMSFYEQYF.